The clone carrying this T cell receptor (beta chain) appeared once. Trimming took 7 bases from V and 5 from J, leaving 15 bases between them. The germline gives CDR1 MDHEN, CDR2 SYDVKM. The CDR3 contains 13 residues. The sample comes from a study of cytomegalovirus exposure and HLA in healthy donors. PCR primers comprised 60 Vbeta and 13 Jbeta primers. This table comes from immunoSEQ multiplex PCR, and its TCRdb copy is limited to in-frame clones, with some not included. In the table there are 95,000 to 100,000 clones, roughly 80% of which are singletons. Sample: PBMCs. The chain links TRBV28 to TRBJ2-7, with D possibly being TRBD1 (5 bases). The source is a female donor in good health and CMV-seronegative. Here the CDR3 DNA reads TGTGCCAGCACGGGCAGGGCCCGGAACGAGCAGTACTTC. The encoded protein is CASTGRARNEQYF.